This T cell receptor (beta chain) was sequenced during a study of vaccination and CD4 T cells after COVID-19 (dated by TCRdb to the early 2020s). A note on the overall study: Every convalescent patient had a positive nasal swab PCR test for SARS-CoV-2, with mild disease in nine or ten patients and severe disease in one. The convalescent cohort comprised six males and four females, including two Hispanic individuals, seven Caucasians, two Asians and one multiracial person. Participants received two doses of either the Pfizer-BioNTech BNT162b2 vaccine (n=8) or the Moderna mRNA-1273 vaccine (n=2). Post-COVID blood samples were collected from convalescent patients a median of approximately 100 days after diagnosis, with a range of about 30 to 170 days. Post-vaccine blood samples were collected a median of about 66 days after the second vaccine dose, ranging from roughly 13 to 250 days. For stimulating the cultures, overlapping spike peptide pools were used, derived from SARS-CoV-2 as well as from the common cold coronaviruses HCoV-NL63, HCoV-OC43 and HCoV-229E. Control cultures received a CEFX viral epitope pool as the positive control, an HIV-1 Nef peptide pool as the negative control, or no peptide. In roughly 11 COVID-19 convalescent patients and 4 infection-naive healthy vaccine recipients, the spike-specific CD4+ TCR repertoire before mRNA vaccination was compared with the repertoire after mRNA vaccination.

To note about this clonotype: Which antigen it targets is not known. It has no much larger one-base neighbor in the sample; base qualities were not kept.

Study-level results and caveats: Although the median number of SARS-CoV-2-reactive clonotypes went up from some 23 after infection to some 40 after vaccination, the increase was not significant. Nearly all vaccine-specific clones in convalescent patients (304 of 307) were mono-reactive for SARS-CoV-2 spike rather than cross-reactive with common cold coronaviruses. The study included relatively few convalescent patients and did not analyze early timepoints after natural infection. In convalescent patients, a median roughly 88% of post-vaccine SARS-CoV-2-reactive clones were detected only after vaccination, suggesting vaccine-specific priming.

To prepare the library, PCR was applied. TCR sequencing of DNA from cultured CD4+ T cells used the Oncomine TCR Beta short-read assay at the Johns Hopkins FTIC core. Genomic DNA was extracted from the cultured CD4+ T cells with the QIAamp micro DNA kit. The Oncomine TCR Beta libraries from cultured CD4+ T cells were pooled using unique dual indexes and then sequenced on an Illumina iSeq 100. As for the original processing: Non-productive sequences were removed, and CDR3s that did not start with C, did not end with F or W, or were shorter than 7 amino acids were discarded. The MANAFEST web application identified antigen-specific clonotypes by comparing peptide-stimulated wells against reference wells and other culture wells. An FDR below 0.05, an odds ratio above 5, and a productive frequency above 0.1% in at least two of three replicate wells were required for clones to be considered positive. A clonotype was classed as cross-reactive if the clonotype showed significant expansion both in SARS-CoV-2 spike wells and in at least one common cold coronavirus spike condition. Using R version 3.6.1, CDR3 homology was evaluated through Levenshtein distances (stringdist) along with unrooted phylogenetic trees (ape). Using fastp trimming at Q25 and MiXCR clonotype assembly, TCRdb reanalyzed the public sequencing data and kept in-frame beta chains. Merged by CDR3 protein, the rows form single entries marked with the most common genes and DNA. None of the V and J calls come from the authors' own analysis; TCRdb made them. For this sample the table gives roughly 9,800 distinct CDR3 sequences, of which roughly 60% were detected only once. In total, the top ten clones hold roughly 25% of the sample.

The junction carries 17 bases between V and J, which are trimmed by 5 bases and 1 base respectively. Reading from cysteine to phenylalanine, the CDR3 counts 17 amino acids. Of all the DNA, just the CDR3 is kept, 51 bases in frame from base 1. The germline V gene (reference sequence) specifies SEHNR as CDR1 and FQNEAQ as CDR2. The treatment or condition label, read with the paper, signifies: roughly ten-day PBMC culture with coronavirus spike peptide pools or control peptides (ViraFEST assay). The ViraFEST assay was used in the study, in which antigen-specific T cells were expanded with peptide pools and expanded clonotypes were subsequently identified by TCR sequencing. The convalescent patients' positive SARS-CoV-2 PCR tests were from March to December 2020, which was before the Alpha, Beta and Delta variants emerged in the United States. PBMCs were cultured at around 2 million per well in IMDM supplemented with approximately 5% human AB serum and around 10 IU/ml IL-2, with about 9 ug/ml peptide pools added. On days 3 and 7, half of the culture medium was replaced with fresh IL-2-containing medium. After 10 days of culture, CD4+ T cells were isolated by negative selection with the EasySep CD4+ T cell isolation kit. Ficoll-Paque Plus gradient centrifugation was used to isolate PBMCs from whole blood, and the isolated PBMCs were then either used fresh or cryopreserved at -140C. Triplicate wells were generally used for each culture condition.

The receptor chain draws on TRBV7-9 and TRBJ1-4; TRBD1 is possibly the D segment (6 matching bases). This TCR derives from a human donor who had recovered from COVID-19. Sequencing was carried out using CD4+ T cells from blood, cultured in vitro. The DNA sequence follows: TGTGCCAGCAGCCCAGAGCGGGGGCGGAAAACTAATGAAAAACTGTTTTTT. Translation gives CASSPERGRKTNEKLFF.